Reported below is one TCR beta chain. No antigen is known for it. The entry originates in a study of cytomegalovirus exposure and HLA in healthy donors. Study-level results: The only immune exposure information that was available was CMV serostatus. Diagnosis of cytomegalovirus status made by the classifier reportedly showed high specificity and sensitivity. In an earlier analysis, most TCR beta V segments were productive about 87% or about 30% of the time.

Primers: 60 Vbeta forward and 13 Jbeta reverse. Original methodology: Approximately 10 million shared chains were among approximately 87 million unique TCR beta chains counted in a later analysis. Assay used: immunoSEQ multiplex PCR; TCRdb lists only in-frame clones, some missing. The DNA gave D and trimming, while V, J and clone size come from that table. The sample has 130,000 to 150,000 clones; about four fifths are singletons. The V gene's germline CDR1 is LGHNA and CDR2 YNFKEQ. V lost 4 bases, J lost 2 bases, and 14 bases lay in between. The CDR3 runs to 15 residues. This rearrangement joins TRBV4-2 to TRBJ1-1; no clear D. The specimen was PBMCs. The TCR comes from a man aged 25 to 40 in good health and CMV-seronegative. The CDR3 is CASSPPTGTNTEAFF. CDR3 sequence (DNA): TGTGCCAGCAGCCCCCCCACGGGTACAAACACTGAAGCTTTCTTT.